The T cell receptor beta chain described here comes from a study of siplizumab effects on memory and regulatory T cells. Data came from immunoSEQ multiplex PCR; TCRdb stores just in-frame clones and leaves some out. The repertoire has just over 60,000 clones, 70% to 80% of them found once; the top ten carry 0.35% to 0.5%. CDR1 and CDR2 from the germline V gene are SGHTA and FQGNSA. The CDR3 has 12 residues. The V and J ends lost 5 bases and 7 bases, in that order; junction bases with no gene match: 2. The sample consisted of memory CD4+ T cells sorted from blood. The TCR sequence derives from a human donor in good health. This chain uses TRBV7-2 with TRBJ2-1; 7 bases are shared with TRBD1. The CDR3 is CASSPQGNEQFF. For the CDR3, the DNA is TGTGCCAGCAGCCCACAGGGGAATGAGCAGTTCTTC.